This is a list of T cell receptor beta chains from one sample in a study of shared clonotypes between healthy human individuals. The protocol was immunoSEQ multiplex PCR, while the TCRdb copy is restricted to in-frame clones and leaves out a portion. This table has a few million clones, approximately 93% appearing once. The sample taken for sequencing was naive CD4+ T cells from PBMCs. These receptors were collected from a man younger than 35 in good health. Some clones in this sample may be carry-over from other donors' samples. CDR3s include the opening cysteine and the closing phenylalanine or tryptophan. D genes are given only for firm matches. Size tells how often a clone was seen (once, few, many) or the class of an expanded clone, and some rows leave it out.

clone_size: -; v_call: TRBV28; j_call: TRBJ2-7; d_call: TRBD1; cdr3_aa: CASSPGTGTYEQYF; cdr3_nt: TGTGCCAGCAGTCCTGGGACAGGGACCTACGAGCAGTACTTC
clone_size: -; v_call: TRBV7-9; j_call: TRBJ1-1; d_call: -; cdr3_aa: CASSPALGGTEAFF; cdr3_nt: TGTGCCAGCAGCCCCGCGTTGGGAGGAACTGAAGCTTTCTTT
clone_size: -; v_call: TRBV5-1; j_call: TRBJ2-7; d_call: TRBD1; cdr3_aa: CASSIQGGDEQYF; cdr3_nt: TGCGCCAGCAGCATACAGGGGGGCGACGAGCAGTACTTC
clone_size: -; v_call: TRBV5-4; j_call: TRBJ2-2; d_call: -; cdr3_aa: CASSFLSGFPRTGELFF; cdr3_nt: TGTGCCAGCAGCTTCTTAAGTGGCTTCCCCCGCACCGGGGAGCTGTTTTTT
clone_size: -; v_call: TRBV6-5; j_call: TRBJ2-7; d_call: TRBD1; cdr3_aa: CASRPGQGSEQYF; cdr3_nt: TGTGCCAGCAGACCGGGACAGGGGTCCGAGCAGTACTTC
clone_size: once; v_call: TRBV18; j_call: TRBJ2-7; d_call: -; cdr3_aa: CASSPSGALTEQYF; cdr3_nt: TGTGCCAGCTCACCATCAGGGGCGCTCACCGAGCAGTACTTC
clone_size: -; v_call: TRBV28; j_call: TRBJ2-1; d_call: -; cdr3_aa: CASSSPKSGRWNEQFF; cdr3_nt: TGTGCCAGCAGTTCCCCTAAGTCGGGGAGGTGGAATGAGCAGTTCTTC
clone_size: -; v_call: TRBV2; j_call: TRBJ1-5; d_call: TRBD1; cdr3_aa: CASSASTGNQPQHF; cdr3_nt: TGTGCCAGCAGTGCCTCGACAGGGAATCAGCCCCAGCATTTT
clone_size: -; v_call: TRBV4-1; j_call: TRBJ2-7; d_call: TRBD1; cdr3_aa: CASSPYWQGDEQYF; cdr3_nt: TGCGCCAGCAGCCCCTATTGGCAGGGGGACGAGCAGTACTTC
clone_size: -; v_call: TRBV6-4; j_call: TRBJ2-7; d_call: -; cdr3_aa: CASSEWEQYF; cdr3_nt: TGTGCCAGCAGTGAGTGGGAGCAGTACTTC
clone_size: -; v_call: TRBV6-5; j_call: TRBJ2-7; d_call: -; cdr3_aa: CASSTWDRSYEQYF; cdr3_nt: TGTGCCAGCAGTACCTGGGACCGGTCCTACGAGCAGTACTTC
clone_size: -; v_call: TRBV28; j_call: TRBJ1-2; d_call: -; cdr3_aa: CASSSRTGNYGYTF; cdr3_nt: TGTGCCAGCAGTTCCCGGACGGGGAACTATGGCTACACCTTC
clone_size: -; v_call: TRBV5-1; j_call: TRBJ1-5; d_call: -; cdr3_aa: CASSSQGGEGQPQHF; cdr3_nt: TGCGCCAGCAGCTCCCAAGGCGGGGAAGGCCAGCCCCAGCATTTT
clone_size: once; v_call: TRBV7-8; j_call: TRBJ2-7; d_call: TRBD2; cdr3_aa: CASSSRDYSYEQYF; cdr3_nt: TGTGCCAGCAGCTCCCGGGACTACTCCTACGAGCAGTACTTC
clone_size: -; v_call: TRBV19; j_call: TRBJ2-1; d_call: TRBD2; cdr3_aa: CASSVTSGRGSYNEQFF; cdr3_nt: TGTGCCAGTAGTGTAACTAGCGGGAGGGGGTCCTACAATGAGCAGTTCTTC
clone_size: -; v_call: TRBV6-5; j_call: TRBJ2-1; d_call: -; cdr3_aa: CASSYSGRLSYNEQFF; cdr3_nt: TGTGCCAGCAGTTACTCGGGCAGGCTCTCCTACAATGAGCAGTTCTTC